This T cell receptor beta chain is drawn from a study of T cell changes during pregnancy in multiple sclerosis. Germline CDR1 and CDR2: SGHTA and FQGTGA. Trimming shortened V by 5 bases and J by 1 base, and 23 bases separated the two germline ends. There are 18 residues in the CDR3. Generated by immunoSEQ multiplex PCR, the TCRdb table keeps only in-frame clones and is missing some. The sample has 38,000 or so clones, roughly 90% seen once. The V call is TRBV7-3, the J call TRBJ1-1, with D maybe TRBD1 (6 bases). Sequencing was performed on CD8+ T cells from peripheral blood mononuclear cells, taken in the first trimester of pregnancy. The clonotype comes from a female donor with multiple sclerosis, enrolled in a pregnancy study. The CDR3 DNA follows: TGTGCCAGCAGCCTTAACGGGGGGCAGGGTGGACCGAACACTGAAGCTTTCTTT. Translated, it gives CASSLNGGQGGPNTEAFF. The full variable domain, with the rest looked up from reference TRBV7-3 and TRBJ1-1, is GAGVSQTPSNKVTEKGKYVELRCDPISGHTALYWYRQSLGQGPEFLIYFQGTGAADDSGLPNDRFFAVRPEGSVSTLKIQRTERGDSAVYLCASSLNGGQGGPNTEAFFGQGTRLTVV.